The 26 T cell receptor beta chains reported below all come from one sample, sequenced in a study of blood T cell repertoires in COVID-19. Clones were read by immunoSEQ multiplex PCR, and TCRdb kept only the in-frame ones, dropping some. Found here are about 52,000 clones, around 92% of them singletons; the top ten hold about 6.3%. Sequencing input: peripheral blood. These receptors came from a man aged 50-59 years with active COVID-19.

The chain has TRBV5-4 and TRBJ2-7; 8 bases are a match to TRBD1. The CDR3 length is 13 residues. Germline lookup yields CDR1 SGHNT and CDR2 YYREEE (reference sequence). Losses at the gene ends were 4 bases for V and 2 bases for J; bases not matched to a gene: 2. The CDR3 DNA is TGTGCCAGCAGCCAACAGGGGGCCTACGAGCAGTACTTC. The encoded protein is CASSQQGAYEQYF.

V is TRBV27 and J is TRBJ2-5; D not resolved. This CDR3 has 16 amino acids. Germline V CDR1 and CDR2: MNHEY, SMNVEV (reference sequence). V lost 7 bases and J lost 2, with 20 bases in between. CDR3 sequence: CASTGSSASVQETQYF. In DNA form, the CDR3 reads TGTGCCAGCACCGGTTCGAGTGCCAGCGTACAAGAGACCCAGTACTTC.

The rearrangement uses TRBV11-1 and TRBJ2-1, with D unclear. CDR1 and CDR2 from the germline V gene are SGHAT and FQDESV (reference sequence). This CDR3 has 13 residues. V lost 5 bases to trimming and J lost 10 bases, with 15 bases between them. The CDR3 loop is CASSQTRVTEQFF. The CDR3 nucleotides read TGTGCCAGCAGCCAAACCCGGGTTACCGAGCAGTTCTTC.

CDR3 sequence: CASSSPQEAFF. The DNA for the CDR3 is TGTGCCAGCAGTTCCCCACAGGAAGCTTTCTTT. The chain uses TRBV28 and TRBJ1-1, with no clear D. The ends were cut back, 4 bases at V and 8 bases at J, with 8 bases in the middle. CDR3 size: 11 residues. CDR1 and CDR2 (germline): MDHEN, SYDVKM.

The rearrangement joins TRBV21-1 to TRBJ2-1; no check of the table's D call, TRBD1, against the DNA was made. TRBV21-1 is noted as a pseudogene. The length of the CDR3 is 13 residues. CDR3 in DNA: TGTGCCAGCAGCAGCTCCCAGGGAAATGAGCAGTTCTTC. Encoded protein: CASSSSQGNEQFF.

V is TRBV4-2 and J is TRBJ2-2, with D perhaps TRBD1 (6 bases). The CDR3 length is 15 residues. The V and J ends lost 3 bases and 3 bases respectively, with 11 bases between them. Germline assignment: CDR1 LGHNA and CDR2 YNFKEQ. The CDR3 DNA reads TGTGCCAGCAGCCAGATAAACAGGGACACCGGGGAGCTGTTTTTT. Translated: CASSQINRDTGELFF.

The rearrangement links TRBV7-2 to TRBJ2-1; 9 bases match TRBD2. This CDR3 spans 15 amino acids. CDR1 is SGHTA, CDR2 FQGNSA, per germline. V was clipped by 1 base and J by 5 bases; unmatched bases: 3. CDR3 DNA sequence: TGTGCCAGCAGCTTAGAGGGACTAGCAAACAATGAGCAGTTCTTC. Its translation is CASSLEGLANNEQFF. Looking up the rest from reference TRBV7-2 and TRBJ2-1 gives the full variable domain: GAGVSQSPSNKVTEKGKDVELRCDPISGHTALYWYRQSLGQGLEFLIYFQGNSAPDKSGLPSDRFSAERTGGSVSTLTIQRTQQEDSAVYLCASSLEGLANNEQFFGPGTRLTVL.

This chain links TRBV29-1 with TRBJ2-5, with 7 bases aligning to TRBD1. The CDR3 totals 12 residues. The junction had 2 bases not matched to a gene; V was cut back by 7 bases and J by 0 bases. The V gene's germline CDR1 is SQVTM and CDR2 ANQGSEA. CDR3 bases: TGCAGCGCCGGGACAGACCAAGAGACCCAGTACTTC. It specifies CSAGTDQETQYF.

The chain carries TRBV7-8 and TRBJ2-3; 7 bases are shared with TRBD1. The CDR3 is 20 residues long. Trimming took 0 bases from V and 2 from J; bases not matched to a gene: 17. CDR1 is SGHVS and CDR2 is FQNEAQ in the germline V gene. CDR3 amino acids: CASSLAMLGDRGQLTDTQYF. CDR3 sequence (DNA): TGTGCCAGCAGCTTAGCAATGTTGGGAGATAGGGGGCAGCTCACAGATACGCAGTATTTT.

This chain's CDR3 is CASSTVGSGPFF. The DNA for the CDR3 is TGTGCCAGCAGTACCGTGGGCAGCGGGCCTTTCTTT. This rearrangement joins TRBV6-2 or TRBV6-3 to TRBJ1-1, with D unclear. V was shortened by 5 bases and J by 12 bases, with 16 bases between the two germline ends. The CDR3 totals 12 residues. Germline assignment: CDR1 MNHEY and CDR2 SVGEGT.

This chain uses TRBV11-2 with TRBJ2-7, with D perhaps TRBD1 (5 bases). The V gene's germline CDR1 is SGHAT and CDR2 FQNNGV. The CDR3 extends over 13 amino acids. Trimming shortened V by 3 bases and J by 4 bases, and 10 bases separated the two germline ends. As DNA, the CDR3 is TGTGCCAGCAGCTTCACGACAGAGTACGAGCAGTACTTC. Its protein product is CASSFTTEYEQYF.

The chain employs TRBV12-5 and TRBJ1-5; TRBD1 aligns across 10 bases. The CDR3 totals 17 residues. CDR1 and CDR2 (germline): LGHNT, FRNRAP. The J segment lost 3 bases and the V segment lost 5 bases, leaving 10 bases of the junction unmatched. The CDR3 spells CASGRITTGGNNQPQHF. CDR3 bases: TGTGCTAGTGGTCGCATAACGACAGGGGGCAACAATCAGCCCCAGCATTTT.

The chain is built from TRBV7-9 and TRBJ2-5, with a tentative D call TRBD2 (5 bases). The germline CDR1 and CDR2 sequences are SEHNR and FQNEAQ (reference sequence). CDR3 length equals 14 residues. V dropped 1 base and J dropped 7 bases, with 13 bases sitting between them. The CDR3 region is CASSLVSKGATQYF. As DNA, the CDR3 is TGTGCCAGCAGCTTAGTAAGCAAGGGAGCGACCCAGTACTTC.

The chain is built from TRBV4-1 and TRBJ1-5; D is uncertain. The CDR3 has 15 amino acids. Germline V gene lookup returns CDR1 MGHRA and CDR2 YSYEKL. Trimming removed 0 bases at V and 6 bases at J, with 12 bases between. CDR3 nucleotide sequence: TGCGCCAGCAGCCAAGAGGAGCTCCTAGGTCAGCCCCAGCATTTT. As protein: CASSQEELLGQPQHF.

This sequence joins TRBV5-1 and TRBJ1-2, with a tentative D call TRBD1 (6 bases). The V gene lost 3 bases and the J gene lost 6 bases, with 18 bases spanning the gap. The CDR3 extends over 15 amino acids. Per the germline V gene, CDR1 is SGHRS and CDR2 is YFSETQ. CDR3 bases: TGCGCCAGCAGCTCAGCGGGGGGCAGGGTGGATGGCTACACCTTC. Protein: CASSSAGGRVDGYTF. Supplemented by reference TRBV5-1 and TRBJ1-2, the full variable domain reads KAGVTQTPRYLIKTRGQQVTLSCSPISGHRSVSWYQQTPGQGLQFLFEYFSETQRNKGNFPGRFSGRQFSNSRSEMNVSTLELGDSALYLCASSSAGGRVDGYTFGSGTRLTVV.

The V and J genes are TRBV5-1 and TRBJ2-5; no definite D call. V was cut by 2 bases and J by 5 bases, with 10 bases left in between. Germline CDR1 and CDR2: SGHRS and YFSETQ. The CDR3 consists of 13 residues. The CDR3 DNA sequence: TGCGCCAGCAGCTTCAGTGGTACGGAGACCCAGTACTTC. Protein: CASSFSGTETQYF. Looking up the rest from reference TRBV5-1 and TRBJ2-5 gives the full variable domain: KAGVTQTPRYLIKTRGQQVTLSCSPISGHRSVSWYQQTPGQGLQFLFEYFSETQRNKGNFPGRFSGRQFSNSRSEMNVSTLELGDSALYLCASSFSGTETQYFGPGTRLLVL.

The chain is built from TRBV7-9 and TRBJ2-1, with a weak D call TRBD1 (6 bases). This CDR3 region has 12 residues. Deletions cut 5 bases from V and 12 bases from J, with 14 bases between. Germline V gives CDR1 SEHNR, CDR2 FQNEAQ (reference sequence). The chain's CDR3 is CASSEQGTWQFF. In DNA form, the CDR3 reads TGTGCCAGCAGCGAACAGGGTACGTGGCAGTTCTTC.

The chain has TRBV7-6 and TRBJ2-2, with 11 bases identical to TRBD2. This CDR3 spans 16 amino acids. Per the germline V gene, CDR1 is SGHVS and CDR2 is FNYEAQ. V dropped 5 bases and J dropped 5; count of bases not matched to a gene: 7. CDR3 bases: TGTGCCAGCAGCACCATAGCGGGGGGGCCGACCGGGGAGCTGTTTTTT. It codes for CASSTIAGGPTGELFF.

The chain combines TRBV3-1 (or the pseudogene TRBV3-2) with TRBJ2-7, with 9 nucleotides matching TRBD2. Germline V gene sequence: CDR1 LGHDT, CDR2 YNNKEL (reference sequence). V shed 3 bases and J 6 bases; nucleotides not matched to a gene: 6. This CDR3 is built from 14 residues. The DNA of the CDR3 is TGTGCCAGCAGCCAGCTAGCGGGAAATTCCGAGCAGTACTTC. Protein product: CASSQLAGNSEQYF.

The chain is built from TRBV6-5 and TRBJ2-1; 13 bases agree with TRBD2. Germline CDR1 MNHEY, CDR2 SVGAGI. The CDR3 is 15 amino acids. V gave up 7 bases and J gave up 4 bases; unmatched junction bases: 4. DNA for the CDR3: TGTGCCAGCATCAAGGGACTAGCGGGATACAATGAGCAGTTCTTC. Translated: CASIKGLAGYNEQFF.

The gene calls are TRBV10-1 and TRBJ1-1, with TRBD1 as a possible D gene (5 bases). CDR3 size: 13 residues. Germline CDR1 WNHNN, CDR2 SYGVQD (reference sequence). V was clipped by 2 bases and J by 7 bases, with 11 bases between them. The CDR3 here is CASSEAPGLEAFF. The CDR3 region has the DNA TGCGCCAGCAGTGAGGCGCCGGGACTTGAAGCTTTCTTT.

The genes are TRBV28 and TRBJ1-2, with a weak D call TRBD1 (6 bases). Germline V gives CDR1 MDHEN, CDR2 SYDVKM. This CDR3 has 14 amino acids. Trimming cost V 7 bases and J 5 bases, with 17 bases left between them. In DNA, the CDR3 is TGTGCCAGCACCCCCGGGGGAGGGGGATATGGCTACACCTTC. Its protein is CASTPGGGGYGYTF.

The rearrangement uses TRBV6-2 or TRBV6-3 and TRBJ1-6; D is ambiguous. Germline CDR1 and CDR2: MNHEY and SVGEGT. This CDR3 is 14 amino acids long. V lost 5 bases, J lost 10 bases, and 15 bases lay in between. The CDR3 reads CASSPAGIYSPLHF. DNA of the CDR3: TGTGCCAGCAGTCCCGCGGGCATCTACTCACCCCTCCACTTT.

The genes are TRBV30 and TRBJ2-1, with TRBD2 identical over 9 bases. After removal of 4 bases from V and 2 bases from J, the junction contained 3 bases not matched to a gene. The CDR3 runs 14 residues. Germline V gives CDR1 GTSNPN, CDR2 SVGIG (reference sequence). CDR3 loop: CAWTSGNTYNEQFF. In nucleotides, the CDR3 is TGTGCCTGGACTAGCGGGAACACCTACAATGAGCAGTTCTTC. Full variable domain (missing parts from reference TRBV30 and TRBJ2-1): SQTIHQWPATLVQPVGSPLSLECTVEGTSNPNLYWYRQAAGRGLQLLFYSVGIGQISSEVPQNLSASRPQDRQFILSSKKLLLSDSGFYLCAWTSGNTYNEQFFGPGTRLTVL.

This sequence joins TRBV4-1 and TRBJ2-7; 11 nucleotides agree with TRBD2. Germline V lookup: CDR1 MGHRA, CDR2 YSYEKL. The CDR3 runs to 16 residues. V was pared by 2 bases and J by 5 bases, with 8 bases of the junction left unmatched. The CDR3 sequence is CASSQNPGLAANEQYF. In DNA, the CDR3 is TGCGCCAGCAGCCAAAACCCGGGACTAGCGGCTAACGAGCAGTACTTC.

This chain joins TRBV23-1 and TRBJ2-1; TRBD1 agrees at 8 bases. TRBV23-1 is flagged as an ORF with uncertain function. V lost 2 bases and J lost 0; bases outside the gene matches: 3. The CDR3 is 16 amino acids. The CDR3 loop reads CASSQKDRVSYNEQFF. Here the CDR3 DNA reads TGCGCCAGCAGTCAAAAGGACAGGGTCTCCTACAATGAGCAGTTCTTC.